This T cell receptor beta chain is drawn from a study of blood T cell repertoires in COVID-19. Authors' analysis steps: Amplifying reference gene primers gave estimates of nucleated cell counts. Produced via immunoSEQ multiplex PCR; TCRdb's table is partial and in-frame only. V, J and clone size were drawn from that table, and D and trimming were deduced from the DNA. The sample yields about 66,000 clones, approximately 79% seen once. What was sequenced was peripheral blood. The TCR comes from a man in his sixties with acute or convalescent COVID-19.

CDR3 sequence (DNA): TGTGCCAGTAGAGCGGACAGGGGAAGCTATGGCCTGCCGCTGGATACGCAGTATTTT. It yields the protein CASRADRGSYGLPLDTQYF. The rearrangement links TRBV19 to TRBJ2-3, with 9 nucleotides matching TRBD1. Germline-derived CDR1 and CDR2 are LNHDA and SQIVND (reference sequence). The CDR3 covers 19 residues. After removal of 6 bases from V and 6 bases from J, the junction contained 22 bases not matched to a gene.